This T cell receptor (beta chain) was captured in a study of OX40 agonist ivuxolimab in advanced cancers. Turning to the study itself: Subjects had a mean age of about 60 years, with a range of roughly 20 to 80; around 83% were male.

At baseline, cycle 4 day 1, and cycle 7 day 1, blood was sampled. As regards this clone: Its antigen is not identified.

Germline CDR1 MNHEY, CDR2 SMNVEV (reference sequence). Trimming at V came to 8 bases and at J to 3 bases, leaving 13 bases not matched to a gene. The CDR3 extends over 16 amino acids. Here immunoSEQ multiplex PCR was the method, and the copy in TCRdb shows in-frame clones only, minus some. This sample has under 85,000 clones, with roughly 90% found just once. Findings and caveats of the study: Expanded clones tended on average to be more numerous among CD8+ T cells than CD4+.

V usage is TRBV27 and J usage is TRBJ2-3; TRBD2 aligns across 8 bases. This receptor was identified in an adult with an advanced solid tumor such as melanoma, head and neck, liver or kidney cancer. The sample in question was CD4+ or CD8+ T cells sorted from blood, obtained in a trial of the OX40 agonist ivuxolimab. The CDR3 DNA reads TGTGCCAGCGGGCCCCGGTCCAGCGGGAGAACAGATACGCAGTATTTT. Its translation: CASGPRSSGRTDTQYF.